Many counts were recorded for the clone carrying this T cell receptor beta chain. Its target is unknown. V gave up 2 bases and J gave up 5 bases; unmatched junction bases: 0. CDR3 size: 12 residues. The germline V gene encodes CDR1 ENHRY and CDR2 SYGVKD. These data are taken from a study of T cells in Graves' hyperthyroidism and ophthalmopathy. Study-level information: Peripheral blood was secured at the point of initial diagnosis, before any treatment.

Overall study findings and caveats: Ophthalmopathy was predicted by the model a median of around 5.9 months ahead of onset. Appearing also in blood were most of the thyroid clonotypes expanded above 0.001.

Used for diagnoses were clinical symptoms, serum thyroxine and TRAb, thyroid ultrasound and orbital computed tomography. Amplification of TCR beta CDR3 regions was performed using RNA transcripts as template. When the TCR CDR3 underwent first-round RT-PCR, the HTBI primer set was used. TCRdb re-called the multiplex PCR reads with MiXCR, one entry per CDR3 protein. The repertoire holds hundreds of thousands of distinct CDR3 sequences, with 12% to 15% as singletons. V usage is TRBV10-3 and J usage is TRBJ2-7; 7 bases fit TRBD2. The specimen was blood. The sequence came from a woman between 18 and 29 years old with Graves' hyperthyroidism. The CDR3 DNA reads TGTGCCATCAGTGAGCGGGGGGACGAGCAGTACTTC. Amino acid sequence: CAISERGDEQYF.